These T cell receptor beta chains were read from a single sample in a study of T cell repertoires in cytomegalovirus infection. TCRdb redid the calling of the reads with MiXCR, one entry per CDR3 protein. Here the sample spans about 320,000 distinct CDR3 sequences, more than 8% being singletons. Sample: PBMCs. The source of these receptors is a human donor in good health (CMV status not recorded). Some clones in this sample may be carry-over from other donors' samples. Both conserved end residues are part of each CDR3. A D gene is named only where the DNA matches it firmly. Clone size is given for some rows only: seen once, a few or many times, or a class if the clone is expanded.

size,length,V,J,D,CDR3,DNA
NA,14,TRBV20-1,TRBJ1-2,NA,CSAHRVGGRYGYTF,TGCAGTGCTCATCGAGTTGGGGGGAGATATGGCTACACCTTC
many,15,TRBV7-2,TRBJ1-4,NA,CASSFDPSTNEKLFF,TGTGCCAGCAGCTTCGACCCCTCAACAAACGAAAAACTGTTTTTT
many,16,TRBV7-2,TRBJ2-3,TRBD2,CASSLVGSGTPDTQYF,TGTGCCAGCAGCTTAGTCGGGAGCGGGACCCCAGATACGCAGTATTTT
NA,14,TRBV5-1,TRBJ1-1,NA,CASSPGPGDTEAFF,TGCGCCAGCAGCCCGGGGCCTGGGGACACTGAAGCTTTCTTT
NA,13,TRBV7-2,TRBJ2-7,NA,CASRDTGISEQYF,TGTGCCAGCAGGGACACAGGGATTTCCGAGCAGTACTTC
NA,11,TRBV11-3,TRBJ2-7,NA,CASSPGRGEYF,TGTGCCAGCAGCCCCGGACGGGGCGAGTACTTC
NA,17,TRBV6-5,TRBJ1-5,TRBD1,CASSRSGTVFSNQPQHF,TGTGCCAGCAGTCGGTCAGGGACAGTTTTTAGCAATCAGCCCCAGCATTTT
few,15,TRBV28,TRBJ2-5,NA,CASSRLTGLQETQYF,TGTGCCAGCAGTCGGCTAACAGGGTTGCAAGAGACCCAGTACTTC
NA,13,TRBV7-2,TRBJ2-7,NA,CASSLADVYEQYF,TGTGCCAGCAGCTTAGCTGACGTCTACGAGCAGTACTTC
NA,13,TRBV30,TRBJ1-5,NA,CAWSPGARQPQHF,TGTGCCTGGAGTCCTGGGGCGCGACAGCCCCAGCATTTT
NA,14,TRBV6-5,TRBJ1-2,NA,CASSPTEPGDGYTF,TGTGCCAGCAGCCCAACAGAGCCGGGAGATGGCTACACCTTC
few,15,TRBV7-6,TRBJ2-3,TRBD2,CASSMGLAGTDTQYF,TGTGCCAGCAGCATGGGACTAGCCGGCACAGATACGCAGTATTTT
few,14,TRBV20-1,TRBJ1-1,TRBD1,CSADTGGAGTEAFF,TGCAGTGCTGATACAGGGGGCGCGGGCACTGAAGCTTTCTTT
many,14,TRBV7-2,TRBJ1-2,TRBD1,CASSLAHVGQGQIF,TGTGCCAGCAGCTTAGCGCATGTAGGACAGGGACAAATCTTC
many,15,TRBV7-2,TRBJ1-5,NA,CASSSQTSLNQPQHF,TGTGCCAGCAGCTCACAGACCTCCCTTAATCAGCCCCAGCATTTT
few,14,TRBV7-8,TRBJ2-1,TRBD2,CASSANGGAGEQFF,TGTGCCAGCAGCGCTAACGGGGGGGCAGGTGAGCAGTTCTTC
many,15,TRBV7-8,TRBJ1-4,NA,CASSFGRQTNEKLFF,TGTGCCAGCAGCTTCGGACGGCAAACTAATGAAAAACTGTTTTTT